These T cell receptor beta chains were read from a single sample in a study of blood T cell repertoires in COVID-19. The table came from immunoSEQ multiplex PCR; TCRdb's copy has only in-frame clones and leaves some out. The sample carries under 200,000 clones, 88% recorded once. Sequenced input: peripheral blood. These receptors all come from a man younger than 35 with active or convalescent COVID-19. Each CDR3 is given without its conserved first and last residue.

j_call: TRBJ2-7; v_call: TRBV30; cdr3_aa: AAMGQGYEQY
j_call: TRBJ1-2; v_call: TRBV29-1; cdr3_aa: SVGDKNYGYT
j_call: TRBJ2-1; v_call: TRBV30; cdr3_aa: AWRGSSYNEQF
j_call: TRBJ1-4; v_call: TRBV5-5; cdr3_aa: ASSLSGTIEKLF
j_call: TRBJ2-1; v_call: TRBV5-1; cdr3_aa: ASSLGGYDEQF
j_call: TRBJ2-1; v_call: TRBV11-1; cdr3_aa: ASSLRTDYNEQF
j_call: TRBJ2-7; v_call: TRBV5-8; cdr3_aa: ASSLATEQY
j_call: TRBJ2-7; v_call: TRBV4-2; cdr3_aa: ASSQDVGGYEQY
j_call: TRBJ1-2; v_call: TRBV2; cdr3_aa: ASRPGTGDTAGYT
j_call: TRBJ2-3; v_call: TRBV6-2/TRBV6-3; cdr3_aa: ASSFVPSGRATDTQY
j_call: TRBJ1-5; v_call: TRBV27; cdr3_aa: ASKSTGVSNQPQH
j_call: TRBJ2-7; v_call: TRBV6-1; cdr3_aa: ASSDGSGQAPYEQY
j_call: TRBJ2-1; v_call: TRBV19; cdr3_aa: ASSGLARVNEQF
j_call: TRBJ1-1; v_call: TRBV12-3/TRBV12-4; cdr3_aa: ASSFGTRTEAF
j_call: TRBJ2-7; v_call: TRBV5-4; cdr3_aa: ASSFRDEQY
j_call: TRBJ2-7; v_call: TRBV15; cdr3_aa: ATSRARLGDYEQY
j_call: TRBJ2-7; v_call: TRBV6-2/TRBV6-3; cdr3_aa: ASSARQGVEQY
j_call: TRBJ1-3; v_call: TRBV9; cdr3_aa: ASSVLDRGNTIY
j_call: TRBJ1-1; v_call: TRBV19; cdr3_aa: ASSTTSNTEAF
j_call: TRBJ1-1; v_call: TRBV6-5; cdr3_aa: ASSYSYRGNTEAF
j_call: TRBJ2-7; v_call: TRBV9; cdr3_aa: ASSVGGGVYEQY
j_call: TRBJ2-2; v_call: TRBV19; cdr3_aa: ASSSIDTGELF
j_call: TRBJ2-5; v_call: TRBV27; cdr3_aa: ASSLFLGETQY
j_call: TRBJ2-7; v_call: TRBV5-1; cdr3_aa: ASSLGQGAGQY
j_call: TRBJ2-3; v_call: TRBV6-5; cdr3_aa: ASSYSGRVADTQY
j_call: TRBJ1-1; v_call: TRBV5-1; cdr3_aa: ASSPSSNTQGAPTEAF
j_call: TRBJ2-1; v_call: TRBV4-3; cdr3_aa: ASSQLLAGWQF
j_call: TRBJ2-5; v_call: TRBV9; cdr3_aa: ASSTDRGPETQY
j_call: TRBJ2-1; v_call: TRBV6-5; cdr3_aa: ASSYSMGQGSNEQF
j_call: TRBJ2-3; v_call: TRBV9; cdr3_aa: ASSVGLAGRKDTQY
j_call: TRBJ2-1; v_call: TRBV7-9; cdr3_aa: ASSQDLDEQF
j_call: TRBJ1-5; v_call: TRBV19; cdr3_aa: ASSMEGWNQPQH
j_call: TRBJ1-2; v_call: TRBV19; cdr3_aa: ASSIVPSDSYGYT
j_call: TRBJ2-3; v_call: TRBV2; cdr3_aa: ASIGYSVGGDGNTQY
j_call: TRBJ2-2; v_call: TRBV27; cdr3_aa: ASAMWQGATGELF
j_call: TRBJ2-3; v_call: TRBV7-8; cdr3_aa: ASSLVQGGIADTQY
j_call: TRBJ2-7; v_call: TRBV11-1; cdr3_aa: ASSSSAGTGNEQY
j_call: TRBJ2-7; v_call: TRBV6-2/TRBV6-3; cdr3_aa: ASRPTNTGTSGSKTYEQY
j_call: TRBJ1-5; v_call: TRBV28; cdr3_aa: ASSRPRGPPGNQPQH